Detailed here is one T cell receptor (beta chain). Its cognate antigen is unknown. This sample is part of a study of cytomegalovirus exposure and HLA in healthy donors. Researchers ran the PCR with 60 Vbeta and 13 Jbeta primers. The data were produced by immunoSEQ multiplex PCR, yet TCRdb's version contains in-frame clones alone and is incomplete. Here the sample spans 140,000 or so clones, 80% to 90% being singletons. Per the germline V gene, CDR1 is MDHEN and CDR2 is SYDVKM. The junction had 5 bases not matched to a gene; V was cut back by 5 bases and J by 6 bases. CDR3 length: 15 residues. Study observations and caveats: The classifier was said to identify cytomegalovirus status with high specificity and sensitivity.

The clonotype originates from a woman aged 40 to 50 in good health and CMV-seropositive. The sample was PBMCs. This chain uses TRBV28 with TRBJ2-1; 12 nucleotides line up with TRBD1. The CDR3 DNA reads as TGTGCCAGCAGTCTAGCGGGACAGGGGGCCAATGAGCAGTTCTTC. It is translated as CASSLAGQGANEQFF. Complete variable domain (other parts from reference TRBV28 and TRBJ2-1): DVKVTQSSRYLVKRTGEKVFLECVQDMDHENMFWYRQDPGLGLRLIYFSYDVKMKEKGDIPEGYSVSREKKERFSLILESASTNQTSMYLCASSLAGQGANEQFFGPGTRLTVL.